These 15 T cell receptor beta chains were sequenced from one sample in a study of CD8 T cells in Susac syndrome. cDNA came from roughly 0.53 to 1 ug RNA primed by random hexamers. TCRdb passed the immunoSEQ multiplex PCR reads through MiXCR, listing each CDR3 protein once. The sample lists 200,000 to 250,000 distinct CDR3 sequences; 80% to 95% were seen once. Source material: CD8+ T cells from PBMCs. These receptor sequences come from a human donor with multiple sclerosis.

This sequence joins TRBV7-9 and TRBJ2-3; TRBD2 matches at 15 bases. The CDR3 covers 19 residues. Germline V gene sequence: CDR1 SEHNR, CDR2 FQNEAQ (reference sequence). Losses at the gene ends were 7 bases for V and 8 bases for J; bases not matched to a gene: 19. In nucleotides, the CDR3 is TGTGCCAGCATCCCTCCCGGACTAGCGGGGGGGGCACCGGTCGGTACGCAGTATTTT. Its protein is CASIPPGLAGGAPVGTQYF.

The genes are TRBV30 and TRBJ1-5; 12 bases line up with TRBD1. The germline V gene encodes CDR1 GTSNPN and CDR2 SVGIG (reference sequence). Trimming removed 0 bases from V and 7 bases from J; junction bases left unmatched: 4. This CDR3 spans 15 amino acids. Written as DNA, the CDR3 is TGTGCCTGGAGTGTACTGGGGACAGGGGGCCAGCCCCAGCATTTT. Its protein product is CAWSVLGTGGQPQHF. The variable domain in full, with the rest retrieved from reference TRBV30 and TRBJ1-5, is SQTIHQWPATLVQPVGSPLSLECTVEGTSNPNLYWYRQAAGRGLQLLFYSVGIGQISSEVPQNLSASRPQDRQFILSSKKLLLSDSGFYLCAWSVLGTGGQPQHFGDGTRLSIL.

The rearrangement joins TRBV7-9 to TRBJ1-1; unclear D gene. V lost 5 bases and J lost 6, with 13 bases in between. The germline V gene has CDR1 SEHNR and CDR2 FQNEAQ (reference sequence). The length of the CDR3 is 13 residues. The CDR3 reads CASSPAAPPEAFF. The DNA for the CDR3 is TGTGCCAGCAGCCCCGCGGCCCCCCCTGAAGCTTTCTTT.

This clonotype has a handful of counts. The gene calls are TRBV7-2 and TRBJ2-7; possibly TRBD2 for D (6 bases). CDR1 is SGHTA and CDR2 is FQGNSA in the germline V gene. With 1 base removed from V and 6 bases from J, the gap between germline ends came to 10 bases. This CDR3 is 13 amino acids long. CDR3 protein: CASSLVSGSEQYF. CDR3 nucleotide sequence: TGTGCCAGCAGCTTAGTTAGCGGAAGCGAGCAGTACTTC.

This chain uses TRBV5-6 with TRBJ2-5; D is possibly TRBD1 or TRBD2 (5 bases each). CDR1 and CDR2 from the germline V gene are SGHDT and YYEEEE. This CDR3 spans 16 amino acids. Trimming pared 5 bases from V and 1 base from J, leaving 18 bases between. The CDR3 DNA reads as TGTGCCAGCAGACGTAGGGTTAAGGGACCCCAAGAGACCCAGTACTTC. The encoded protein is CASRRRVKGPQETQYF.

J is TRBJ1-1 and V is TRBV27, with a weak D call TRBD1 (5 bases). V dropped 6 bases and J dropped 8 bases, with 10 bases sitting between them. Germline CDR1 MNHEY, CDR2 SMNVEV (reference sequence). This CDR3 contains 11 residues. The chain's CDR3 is CASSGGGEAFF. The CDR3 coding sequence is TGTGCCAGCAGCGGGGGTGGAGAAGCTTTCTTT.

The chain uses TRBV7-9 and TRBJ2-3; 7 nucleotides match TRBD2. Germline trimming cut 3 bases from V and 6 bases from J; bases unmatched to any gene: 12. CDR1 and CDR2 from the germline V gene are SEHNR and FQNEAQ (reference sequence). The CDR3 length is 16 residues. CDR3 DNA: TGTGCCAGCAGCTTCGGGGAGGCGGGAGTTTCTGATACGCAGTATTTT. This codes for CASSFGEAGVSDTQYF. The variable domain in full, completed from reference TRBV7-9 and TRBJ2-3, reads DTGVSQNPRHKITKRGQNVTFRCDPISEHNRLYWYRQTLGQGPEFLTYFQNEAQLEKSRLLSDRFSAERPKGSFSTLEIQRTEQGDSAMYLCASSFGEAGVSDTQYFGPGTRLTVL.

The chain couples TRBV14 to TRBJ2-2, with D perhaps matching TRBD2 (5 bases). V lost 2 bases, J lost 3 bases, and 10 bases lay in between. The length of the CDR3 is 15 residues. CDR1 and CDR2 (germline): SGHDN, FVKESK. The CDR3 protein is CASSQRRAHTGELFF. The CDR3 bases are TGTGCCAGCAGCCAAAGGCGGGCCCACACCGGGGAGCTGTTTTTT.

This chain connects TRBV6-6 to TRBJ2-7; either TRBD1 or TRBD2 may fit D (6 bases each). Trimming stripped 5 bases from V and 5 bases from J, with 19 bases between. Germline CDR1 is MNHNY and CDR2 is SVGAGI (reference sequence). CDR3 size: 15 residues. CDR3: CASSIDVGAGHEQYF. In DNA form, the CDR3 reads TGTGCCAGCAGTATTGACGTGGGGGCGGGACACGAGCAGTACTTC.

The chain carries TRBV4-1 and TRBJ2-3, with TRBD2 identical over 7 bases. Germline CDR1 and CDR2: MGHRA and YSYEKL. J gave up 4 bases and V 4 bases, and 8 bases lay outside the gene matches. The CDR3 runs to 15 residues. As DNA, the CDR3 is TGCGCCAGCAGCCGCTTGGGAGGGCAGGCAGATACGCAGTATTTT. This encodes CASSRLGGQADTQYF.

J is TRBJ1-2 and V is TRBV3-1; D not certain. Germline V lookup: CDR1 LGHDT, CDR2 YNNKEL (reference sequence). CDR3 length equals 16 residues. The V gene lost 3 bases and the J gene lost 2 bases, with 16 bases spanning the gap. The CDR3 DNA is TGTGCCAGCAGCCATGAGAGGAGTGGCGGAAACTATGGCTACACCTTC. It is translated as CASSHERSGGNYGYTF.

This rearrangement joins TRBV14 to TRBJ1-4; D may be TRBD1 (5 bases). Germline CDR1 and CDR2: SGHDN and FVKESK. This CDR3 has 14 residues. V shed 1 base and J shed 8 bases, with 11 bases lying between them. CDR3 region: CASSQGVPGEKLFF. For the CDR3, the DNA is TGTGCCAGCAGCCAAGGGGTACCAGGGGAAAAACTGTTTTTT.

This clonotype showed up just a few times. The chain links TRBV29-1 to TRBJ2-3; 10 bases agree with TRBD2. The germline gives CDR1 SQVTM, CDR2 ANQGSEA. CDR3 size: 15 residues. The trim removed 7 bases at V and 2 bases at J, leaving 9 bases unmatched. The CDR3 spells CSGGPSGRATDTQYF. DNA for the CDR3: TGCAGCGGGGGGCCTAGCGGGAGAGCCACAGATACGCAGTATTTT.

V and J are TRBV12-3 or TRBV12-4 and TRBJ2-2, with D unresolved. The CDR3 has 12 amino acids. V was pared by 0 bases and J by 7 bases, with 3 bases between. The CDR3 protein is CASSLAFGELFF. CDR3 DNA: TGTGCCAGCAGTTTAGCGTTCGGGGAGCTGTTTTTT.

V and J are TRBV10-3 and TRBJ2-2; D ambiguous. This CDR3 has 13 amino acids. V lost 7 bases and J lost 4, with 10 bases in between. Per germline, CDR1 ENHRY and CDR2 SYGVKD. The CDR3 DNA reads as TGTGCCATCATGGCCAGAGGCACCGGGGAGCTGTTTTTT. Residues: CAIMARGTGELFF.